This T cell receptor (beta chain) comes out of a study of T-cell reconstitution after alpha-beta-depleted transplantation in children. Looked up from germline, CDR1 is MGHDK and CDR2 is SYGVNS. Germline trimming cut 6 bases from V and 5 bases from J; bases unmatched to any gene: 9. The CDR3 runs to 15 residues. This clonotype was counted a few times. Unique molecular identifiers were used to barcode this TCRbeta library. TCRdb itself ran the PCR reads through MiXCR, one entry per CDR3 protein. The sample contains about 420,000 distinct CDR3 sequences, under 13% of which appear only once. Sequencing used PBMCs from the stem cell graft donor, obtained from the stem cell graft. The chain has TRBV25-1 and TRBJ2-5; 10 nucleotides agree with TRBD2. The sequence was obtained from a human donor who donated a stem cell graft to a child with acute myeloid leukemia. The CDR3 DNA sequence: TGTGCCAGCAGCCGAACGGGACTAGCGTTGGAGACCCAGTACTTC. Amino acid sequence: CASSRTGLALETQYF.